Listed here are 17 T cell receptor beta chains from one sample, sequenced in a study of cytotoxic CD8 clonotypes in ibrutinib-treated CLL. Here immunoSEQ multiplex PCR was the method, and the copy in TCRdb shows in-frame clones only, minus some. This sample yields 150,000 or so clones, of which 79% are seen a single time; 9.5% to 15% belongs to the top ten. Sequenced here: PBMCs, sampled after 12 months of ibrutinib treatment. All receptors come from a human donor with chronic lymphocytic leukemia.

This sequence joins TRBV27 and TRBJ2-7, with 8 bases fitting TRBD2. The CDR3 is 15 residues long. The J segment lost 4 bases and the V segment lost 4 bases, leaving 9 bases of the junction unmatched. Per germline, CDR1 MNHEY and CDR2 SMNVEV (reference sequence). CDR3 bases: TGTGCCAGCAGTTCCATAGCGGGAAAGGGGTACGAGCAGTACTTC. It is translated as CASSSIAGKGYEQYF.

V and J are TRBV5-8 and TRBJ1-1; maybe TRBD1 (6 bases). Germline V lookup: CDR1 SGHTS, CDR2 YDEGEE. With 4 bases removed from V and 13 bases from J, the gap between germline ends came to 23 bases. The CDR3 is 14 amino acids. The CDR3 is CASSQGTIGIDVFF. The CDR3 DNA reads as TGTGCCAGCAGCCAGGGGACCATTGGGATTGATGTTTTCTTT. Variable domain in full (rest from reference TRBV5-8 and TRBJ1-1): EAGVTQSPTHLIKTRGQQATLRCSPISGHTSVYWYQQALGLGLQFLLWYDEGEERNRGNFPPRFSGRQFPNYSSELNVNALELEDSALYLCASSQGTIGIDVFFGQGTRLTVV.

The chain joins TRBV30 to TRBJ1-1; D is unresolved. V was clipped by 3 bases and J by 1 base, with 9 bases between them. Per germline, CDR1 GTSNPN and CDR2 SVGIG (reference sequence). The CDR3 length is 13 residues. CDR3 bases: TGTGCCTGGAGGGGGTCCTGGAACACTGAAGCTTTCTTT. Protein product: CAWRGSWNTEAFF.

The chain has TRBV15 and TRBJ2-7; D is perhaps TRBD2 (6 bases). CDR1 is LNHNV and CDR2 is YYDKDF in the germline V gene (reference sequence). The length of the CDR3 is 14 residues. V lost 1 base and J lost 3, with 10 bases in between. The CDR3 DNA reads as TGTGCCACCAGCAGAGGACTAGGAGGCTACGAGCAGTACTTC. Its protein is CATSRGLGGYEQYF.

This chain uses TRBV11-2 with TRBJ2-1, with 13 bases aligning to TRBD2. Germline V gene sequence: CDR1 SGHAT, CDR2 FQNNGV. This CDR3 is 17 amino acids long. The trim removed 1 base at V and 8 bases at J, leaving 8 bases unmatched. CDR3 DNA: TGTGCCAGCAGCTTAGTACCGGGACTAGCGGGAAAAGATGAGCAGTTCTTC. This gives the protein CASSLVPGLAGKDEQFF.

The chain is built from TRBV18 and TRBJ2-7; 7 bases map to TRBD1. CDR1 and CDR2 from the germline V gene are KGHSH and LQKENI. Germline trimming cut 5 bases from V and 0 bases from J; bases unmatched to any gene: 7. The CDR3 loop spans 15 amino acids. The CDR3 DNA follows: TGTGCCAGCTCAAGGGACAGTCCCCCCTCCTACGAGCAGTACTTC. Its protein is CASSRDSPPSYEQYF.

The V call is TRBV7-3, the J call TRBJ2-1, with a tentative D call TRBD2 (6 bases). The CDR3 is made up of 18 amino acids. Germline V gene data show CDR1 as SGHTA and CDR2 as FQGTGA. V lost 1 base to trimming and J lost 0 bases, with 16 bases between them. The CDR3 protein is CASSLRSLSGSSYNEQFF. The CDR3 DNA sequence: TGTGCCAGCAGCTTAAGGTCGCTATCCGGGAGCTCCTACAATGAGCAGTTCTTC.

V usage is TRBV7-6 and J usage is TRBJ2-7; TRBD2 matches at 8 bases. From germline, CDR1 is SGHVS and CDR2 FNYEAQ. The junction had 5 bases not matched to a gene; V was cut back by 3 bases and J by 1 base. This CDR3 spans 15 amino acids. This CDR3 is CASSLEIAGSYEQYF. The CDR3 DNA sequence: TGTGCCAGCAGCTTGGAGATAGCGGGATCCTACGAGCAGTACTTC.

This clone was seen only a few times. A read error may produce the germline difference seen at one junction end. The rearrangement uses TRBV28 and TRBJ1-5, with 10 bases that match TRBD1. Germline CDR1 is MDHEN and CDR2 is SYDVKM. The CDR3 sequence is 12 residues long. Here the CDR3 reads CASSYDRGHTGF. DNA for the CDR3: TGTGCCAGCAGTTATGACAGGGGGCACACAGGATTT.

The chain uses TRBV7-7 and TRBJ2-7; 7 positions match TRBD1. V trimming: 5 bases; J trimming: 2 bases; junction bases outside the gene matches: 6. Germline CDR1 SSHAT, CDR2 FNYEAQ (reference sequence). CDR3 length equals 14 residues. The CDR3 DNA reads as TGTGCCAGCAGCCCGGGACAGAGCACCTACGAGCAGTACTTC. It translates to CASSPGQSTYEQYF.

J is TRBJ1-2 and V is TRBV15, with D hard to call. CDR3 length: 14 residues. V was cut by 0 bases and J by 5 bases, with 10 bases left in between. CDR1 LNHNV and CDR2 YYDKDF come from the germline V gene (reference sequence). The CDR3 sequence: CATSREGPGYGYTF. In DNA, the CDR3 is TGTGCCACCAGCAGAGAAGGGCCGGGATATGGCTACACCTTC.

The CDR3 here is CASRPTAGAPYEQYF. The CDR3 DNA reads as TGTGCCAGCAGACCTACGGCGGGGGCCCCCTACGAGCAGTACTTC. V and J are TRBV2 and TRBJ2-7, with D possibly being TRBD2 (7 bases). The CDR3 runs 15 residues. V was pared by 6 bases and J by 2 bases, with 17 bases between. The germline gives CDR1 SNHLY, CDR2 FYNNEI.

The chain is built from TRBV28 and TRBJ1-2; TRBD1 aligns across 11 bases. V was pared by 8 bases and J by 6 bases, with 8 bases of the junction left unmatched. Germline values: CDR1 MDHEN, CDR2 SYDVKM. The CDR3 is 14 residues long. CDR3 sequence (DNA): TGTGCCAGCCAAGACGGACAGGGGGCAAATGGCTACACCTTC. Its protein is CASQDGQGANGYTF.

This chain joins TRBV9 and TRBJ2-7, with TRBD2 as a possible D gene (5 bases). V was shortened by 0 bases and J by 6 bases, with 7 bases between the two germline ends. The CDR3 has 12 residues. CDR1 SGDLS and CDR2 YYNGEE come from the germline V gene. CDR3 sequence: CASSVDRGEQYF. In DNA form, the CDR3 reads TGTGCCAGCAGCGTAGATCGGGGCGAGCAGTACTTC.

V usage is TRBV2 and J usage is TRBJ2-2; TRBD1 agrees at 9 bases. The CDR3 has 15 residues. In germline, CDR1 is SNHLY, CDR2 FYNNEI. V lost 6 bases, J lost 1 base, and 3 bases stayed unmatched. The CDR3 bases are TGTGCCAGCAGACCGGGACAGGGGAACACCGGGGAGCTGTTTTTT. Translated: CASRPGQGNTGELFF.

The gene calls are TRBV28 and TRBJ1-2; D unresolved. This CDR3 is 11 amino acids long. V lost 10 bases and J 8 bases, leaving 14 bases between the germline ends. From germline, CDR1 is MDHEN and CDR2 SYDVKM. CDR3 residues: CATDQRRGYTF. Written as DNA, the CDR3 is TGTGCCACTGACCAACGGCGAGGCTACACCTTC.

In the case of this clone: Different DNA sequences within this sample yield the same CDR3. This chain uses TRBV9 with TRBJ2-1; D not certain. Germline loops: CDR1 SGDLS, CDR2 YYNGEE. The CDR3 sequence is 14 residues long. V lost 0 bases and J 1 base, leaving 5 bases between the germline ends. This CDR3 reads CASSVGSSYNEQFF. DNA for the CDR3: TGTGCCAGCAGCGTAGGTAGTTCCTACAATGAGCAGTTCTTC.